Below are 23 T cell receptor beta chains sequenced from a single sample in a study of cytomegalovirus exposure and HLA in healthy donors (dated by TCRdb to the late 2010s). Receptors were amplified or captured by the immunoSEQ multiplex PCR assay. The multiplex PCR relied on a mix of 60 forward primers for TCR Vbeta segments and 13 reverse primers for TCR Jbeta segments. The table was pulled from immuneACCESS by TCRdb, which kept in-frame rearrangements only. Such tables lose some clones; where checked, under half of the loss comes from unresolved V genes, and the rest has no known cause. For this sample the table gives some 200,000 clones, of which around 70% were detected only once. The top ten constitute around 3% of the sample. The sequencing sample was made of PBMCs. The receptors here all came from a man aged 35-49 years in good health and CMV-seropositive.

CDR3 sequence (DNA): TGTGCCAGCAGTGAAGTGCGGGGGGGCTACAATGAGCAGTTCTTC. Encoded protein: CASSEVRGGYNEQFF. The chain recombines TRBV2 with TRBJ2-1; 9 bases align to TRBD2. The junction had 1 base not matched to a gene; V was cut back by 1 base and J by 3 bases. The CDR3 has 15 amino acids. CDR1 is SNHLY, CDR2 FYNNEI, per germline.

V gene TRBV5-1 combines with J gene TRBJ1-3, with 9 bases that match TRBD1. Looked up from germline, CDR1 is SGHRS and CDR2 is YFSETQ. J was trimmed by 8 bases and V by 7 bases; bases with no gene match: 10. This CDR3 region has 14 residues. The DNA for the CDR3 is TGCGCCAGCGAGACCGGGACAGGGATAGACACCATATATTTT. Its translation: CASETGTGIDTIYF.

About this clone itself: At one end the junction does not follow the germline gene, possibly because of a read error. Additional DNA sequences in this sample encode the identical CDR3. CDR3 sequence reads: CASGGAYEQYF. The CDR3, as DNA: TGTGCCAGCGGCGGGGCCTATGAGCAGTACTTC. The rearrangement uses TRBV28 and TRBJ2-7; TRBD2 might be the D (6 bases). CDR1 is MDHEN and CDR2 is SYDVKM in the germline V gene. The CDR3 consists of 11 residues.

The chain links TRBV2 to TRBJ1-2; D may be TRBD1 (5 bases). V lost 7 bases to trimming and J lost 4 bases, with 13 bases between them. The CDR3 extends over 13 amino acids. Germline V lookup: CDR1 SNHLY, CDR2 FYNNEI. This chain's CDR3 is CASMAGPLYGYTF. The CDR3 DNA sequence: TGTGCCAGCATGGCGGGACCACTCTATGGCTACACCTTC. The complete variable domain, with remaining parts taken from reference TRBV2 and TRBJ1-2, reads EPEVTQTPSHQVTQMGQEVILRCVPISNHLYFYWYRQILGQKVEFLVSFYNNEISEKSEIFDDQFSVERPDGSNFTLKIRSTKLEDSAMYFCASMAGPLYGYTFGSGTRLTVV.

The chain employs TRBV5-8 and TRBJ2-1, with 15 bases fitting TRBD2. V lost 4 bases to trimming and J lost 0 bases; unmatched junction nucleotides: 5. The CDR3 contains 18 residues. Germline CDR1 is SGHTS and CDR2 is YDEGEE. CDR3 sequence (DNA): TGTGCCAGCAGCCACGGGACTAGCGGGGGGAGCTCCTACAATGAGCAGTTCTTC. Amino acids: CASSHGTSGGSSYNEQFF.

The chain combines TRBV27 with TRBJ2-5, with 8 nucleotides matching TRBD2. The DNA end is a closer match to TRBJ2-7, so the J assignment may be wrong. CDR3 size: 14 residues. CDR1 is MNHEY, CDR2 SMNVEV, per germline (reference sequence). CDR3 amino acids: CASSVRGGTYEQYF. Here the CDR3 DNA reads TGTGCCAGCAGCGTCCGGGGGGGGACCTACGAGCAGTACTTC.

With respect to this clone: Other DNA sequences of this sample code for an identical CDR3. The rearrangement joins TRBV9 to TRBJ2-7; a weak D match, TRBD2 (6 bases). There are 14 residues in the CDR3. Germline CDR1 is SGDLS and CDR2 is YYNGEE. The germline V and J ends were trimmed by 2 bases and 0 bases, with 9 bases remaining between them. CDR3 DNA: TGTGCCAGCAGCGTCGGGGACTCCTCCTACGAGCAGTACTTC. Translation gives CASSVGDSSYEQYF.

A word on this clone: The junction does not match germline at one end; this may be a read error. The gene calls are TRBV7-9 and TRBJ2-7; perhaps TRBD2 as D (7 bases). The CDR3 sequence is 16 residues long. Germline V lookup: CDR1 SEHNR, CDR2 FQNEAQ (reference sequence). Written as DNA, the CDR3 is TGTTCCAGCAGCTTAAGTAATGTGGGGGGGCTATACGAGCAGTACTTC. Translation gives CSSSLSNVGGLYEQYF.

The V and J genes are TRBV7-2 and TRBJ1-2, with 8 bases fitting TRBD1. Per the germline V gene, CDR1 is SGHTA and CDR2 is FQGNSA. The J segment lost 8 bases and the V segment lost 5 bases, leaving 13 bases of the junction unmatched. The CDR3 is 15 residues long. The CDR3 loop is CASSPRRQGAGGYTF. As DNA, the CDR3 is TGTGCCAGCAGCCCAAGGCGCCAGGGGGCGGGAGGCTACACCTTC.

This chain links TRBV7-2 with TRBJ2-7, with TRBD1 matching over 8 bases. Per the germline V gene, CDR1 is SGHTA and CDR2 is FQGNSA. The length of the CDR3 is 19 residues. V lost 4 bases, J lost 3 bases, and 20 bases stayed unmatched. CDR3 in amino acids: CASSSAKISTGQAFYEQYF. In nucleotides, the CDR3 is TGTGCCAGCAGCTCCGCCAAAATTAGCACGGGACAGGCCTTCTACGAGCAGTACTTC.

This sequence joins TRBV6-5 and TRBJ1-1, with 9 bases matching TRBD1. V gave up 5 bases and J gave up 11 bases; unmatched junction bases: 3. This CDR3 region has 11 residues. Per germline, CDR1 MNHEY and CDR2 SVGAGI. The CDR3 loop reads CASSVGTGAFF. CDR3 nucleotide sequence: TGTGCCAGCAGTGTTGGGACAGGGGCTTTCTTT.

CDR3 loop: CASSLAWAGTSGNTIYF. The CDR3 DNA reads TGTGCCAGCAGCTTAGCGTGGGCGGGAACCTCTGGAAACACCATATATTTT. The V call is TRBV7-2, the J call TRBJ1-3; D uncertain. Per germline, CDR1 SGHTA and CDR2 FQGNSA. Between the trimmed V and J ends, which lost 0 bases and 0 bases, there was a span of 12 bases. This CDR3 spans 17 amino acids.

V and J are TRBV27 and TRBJ1-1; D is unclear. This CDR3 is built from 11 residues. Between the trimmed V and J ends, which lost 3 bases and 13 bases, there was a span of 12 bases. The V gene's germline CDR1 is MNHEY and CDR2 SMNVEV (reference sequence). The DNA of the CDR3 is TGTGCCAGCAGTTTGGGAGGCCATTTTTTCTTT. Translating gives CASSLGGHFFF.

The chain carries TRBV4-2 and TRBJ1-6, with 9 bases that match TRBD1. The trim removed 2 bases at V and 4 bases at J, leaving 3 bases unmatched. CDR1 and CDR2 (germline): LGHNA, YNFKEQ. The CDR3 loop spans 16 amino acids. The CDR3, as DNA: TGTGCCAGCAGCCAAACCGGGACAGGGTATAATTCACCCCTCCACTTT. This sequence encodes CASSQTGTGYNSPLHF.

The chain links TRBV7-2 to TRBJ2-7; TRBD1 matches 7 bases. The CDR3 is made up of 14 amino acids. Losses at the gene ends were 6 bases for V and 3 bases for J; bases not matched to a gene: 8. Germline CDR1 is SGHTA and CDR2 is FQGNSA. In DNA form, the CDR3 reads TGTGCCAGCAGTTCCGACAGGGCGGACTACGAGCAGTACTTC. Amino acid sequence: CASSSDRADYEQYF.

The sample holds one count of this clone. The chain employs TRBV18 and TRBJ1-3; weak D call: TRBD1 (5 bases). Between the trimmed V and J ends, which lost 0 bases and 9 bases, there was a span of 12 bases. Germline V gene lookup returns CDR1 KGHSH and CDR2 LQKENI. This CDR3 spans 14 amino acids. The CDR3, as DNA: TGTGCCAGCTCACCACCTACTTCCGGGGGCACCATATATTTT. Encoded protein: CASSPPTSGGTIYF.

A few counts support this clone. The rearrangement links TRBV29-1 to TRBJ1-1, with D unresolved. Trimming pared 7 bases from V and 3 bases from J, leaving 6 bases between. The CDR3 covers 10 residues. The germline V gene has CDR1 SQVTM and CDR2 ANQGSEA. The CDR3 DNA reads as TGCAGCGGCGGCCACACTGAAGCTTTCTTT. Translated, it gives CSGGHTEAFF.

The J gene is TRBJ2-2, the V gene TRBV11-3; D remains unclear. The CDR3 has 15 amino acids. Trimming took 1 base from V and 2 from J, leaving 8 bases between them. CDR1 is SGHNT and CDR2 is YENEEA in the germline V gene. CDR3 DNA sequence: TGTGCCAGCAGCTTAGGGCACCTTAACACCGGGGAGCTGTTTTTT. Its translation is CASSLGHLNTGELFF.

The chain uses TRBV6-4 and TRBJ2-2, with 8 bases that match TRBD2. Germline V CDR1 and CDR2: MRHNA, SNTAGT. Trimming cost V 6 bases and J 4 bases; bases outside gene matches: 4. CDR3 length equals 14 residues. CDR3 region: CASRKSGGTGELFF. Written as DNA, the CDR3 is TGTGCCAGCAGAAAAAGCGGGGGCACCGGGGAGCTGTTTTTT.

V and J are TRBV5-5 and TRBJ2-7, with 8 bases lining up with TRBD2. The CDR3 is 15 amino acids. V dropped 0 bases and J dropped 0; count of bases not matched to a gene: 2. Germline loops: CDR1 SGHKS, CDR2 YYEKEE (reference sequence). In nucleotides, the CDR3 is TGTGCCAGCAGCTTGGGGAGCGGGGGCTCCTACGAGCAGTACTTC. Protein: CASSLGSGGSYEQYF.

The genes are TRBV21-1 and TRBJ2-3; TRBD1 is the table's D call and was not checked against the DNA. TRBV21-1 is recorded as a pseudogene. This CDR3 has 18 amino acids. This CDR3 reads CASSKGRQGIRFWDTQYF. The CDR3 nucleotides read TGTGCCAGCAGCAAAGGAAGACAGGGAATACGGTTTTGGGATACGCAGTATTTT.

J is TRBJ2-7 and V is TRBV5-1; possible D gene TRBD2, 6 bases. The CDR3 contains 13 residues. The germline V gene has CDR1 SGHRS and CDR2 YFSETQ. V gave up 3 bases and J gave up 3 bases, with 10 bases separating them. DNA for the CDR3: TGCGCCAGCAGCTCCCCGGGGGACTACGAGCAGTACTTC. It codes for CASSSPGDYEQYF.

This clone was seen a few times. V usage is TRBV19 and J usage is TRBJ1-1; D gene unclear. Germline CDR1 and CDR2: LNHDA and SQIVND (reference sequence). CDR3 length equals 14 residues. V lost 8 bases and J lost 3, with 16 bases in between. The CDR3 DNA reads as TGTGCCAGTTGGTCCCCCGGGATCTACACTGAAGCTTTCTTT. Translated, it gives CASWSPGIYTEAFF.